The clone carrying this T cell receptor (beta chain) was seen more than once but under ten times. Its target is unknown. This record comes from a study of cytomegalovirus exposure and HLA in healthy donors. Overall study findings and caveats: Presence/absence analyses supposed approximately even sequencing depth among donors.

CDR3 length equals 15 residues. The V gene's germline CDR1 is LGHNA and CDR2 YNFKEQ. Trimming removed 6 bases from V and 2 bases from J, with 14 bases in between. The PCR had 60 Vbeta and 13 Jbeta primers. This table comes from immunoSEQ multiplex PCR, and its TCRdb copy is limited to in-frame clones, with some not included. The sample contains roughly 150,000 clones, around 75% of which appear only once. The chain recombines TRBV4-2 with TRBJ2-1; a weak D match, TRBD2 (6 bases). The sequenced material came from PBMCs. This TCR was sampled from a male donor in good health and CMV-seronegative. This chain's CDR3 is CASSQPGVTYNEQFF. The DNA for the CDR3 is TGTGCCAGCAGTCAACCGGGAGTTACCTACAATGAGCAGTTCTTC.